A single sample gave rise to the 19 T cell receptor beta chains below, sequenced in a study of blood T cell repertoires in COVID-19. Libraries were prepared by immunoSEQ multiplex PCR; TCRdb keeps only in-frame clonotypes and omits some of them. The table records approximately 12,000 clones, approximately 85% of them present only once. Sequences were obtained from peripheral blood. The receptors stem from a human donor in a cohort sampled during active COVID-19.

This chain links TRBV7-8 with TRBJ2-3; no reliable D call. Germline values: CDR1 SGHVS, CDR2 FQNEAQ. CDR3 length: 14 amino acids. Trimming left V 5 bases short and J 5 bases short, with 14 bases between. The CDR3 DNA reads TGTGCCAGCAGCCATCTTACCCCAGGAGATACGCAGTATTTT. Amino acids: CASSHLTPGDTQYF. Full variable domain (remainder filled in from reference TRBV7-8 and TRBJ2-3): GAGVSQSPRYKVAKRGQDVALRCDPISGHVSLFWYQQALGQGPEFLTYFQNEAQLDKSGLPSDRFFAERPEGSVSTLKIQRTQQEDSAVYLCASSHLTPGDTQYFGPGTRLTVL.

V usage is TRBV7-2 and J usage is TRBJ1-6; TRBD1 aligns across 9 bases. Germline assignment: CDR1 SGHTA and CDR2 FQGNSA. CDR3 length equals 16 residues. The ends lost 1 base at V and 7 bases at J; junction bases unmatched: 5. The DNA for the CDR3 is TGTGCCAGCAGCTTAGGGTGGGGGACAGGGAATTCACCCCTCCACTTT. Translated: CASSLGWGTGNSPLHF.

V is TRBV2 and J is TRBJ2-7; TRBD2 matches at 10 bases. Germline values: CDR1 SNHLY, CDR2 FYNNEI. The CDR3 spans 13 residues. Trimming at V came to 7 bases and at J to 2 bases, leaving 2 bases not matched to a gene. CDR3 DNA: TGTGCCAGCAAGCGGGAGGGCCCCTACGAGCAGTACTTC. Translation: CASKREGPYEQYF.

Only one count was recorded for this clone. The chain couples TRBV27 to TRBJ2-7; 12 bases match TRBD2. CDR1 is MNHEY and CDR2 is SMNVEV in the germline V gene (reference sequence). V trimming: 5 bases; J trimming: 0 bases; junction bases outside the gene matches: 5. The CDR3 length is 16 residues. For the CDR3, the DNA is TGTGCCAGCAGTGGATCGACTAGCGGGAGCTCCTACGAGCAGTACTTC. Translating it yields CASSGSTSGSSYEQYF.

The chain links TRBV4-1 to TRBJ2-1, with a tentative D call TRBD2 (6 bases). This CDR3 contains 14 residues. V was cut by 2 bases and J by 9 bases, with 14 bases left in between. Germline CDR1 is MGHRA and CDR2 is YSYEKL. The CDR3 reads CASSQFAGSGEQFF. Written as DNA, the CDR3 is TGCGCCAGCAGCCAATTTGCGGGGTCGGGTGAGCAGTTCTTC.

The CDR3 loop reads CASSVGYRPTDTQYF. The CDR3, as DNA: TGTGCCAGCAGCGTAGGTTACAGACCCACAGATACGCAGTATTTT. The chain employs TRBV9 and TRBJ2-3; D is unclear. The CDR3 is made up of 15 amino acids. The V and J ends lost 0 bases and 2 bases respectively, with 10 bases between them. The V gene's germline CDR1 is SGDLS and CDR2 YYNGEE.

This sequence joins TRBV9 and TRBJ2-7; TRBD1 matches at 9 bases. Germline V lookup: CDR1 SGDLS, CDR2 YYNGEE. This CDR3 has 16 residues. Trimming removed 0 bases from V and 1 base from J; junction bases left unmatched: 5. CDR3 bases: TGTGCCAGCAGCGTAGGGGGACAGGGCCTTTCCTACGAGCAGTACTTC. Residues: CASSVGGQGLSYEQYF.

The rearrangement joins TRBV28 to TRBJ2-7; D is possibly TRBD1 (6 bases). Trimming stripped 6 bases from V and 2 bases from J, with 14 bases between. The CDR3 has 14 residues. Germline values: CDR1 MDHEN, CDR2 SYDVKM. In DNA, the CDR3 is TGTGCCAGCAGCACTGGGGGCCAGCCCTACGAGCAGTACTTC. This translates into CASSTGGQPYEQYF.

The chain recombines TRBV7-8 with TRBJ1-5; possibly TRBD1 for D (5 bases). This CDR3 spans 13 amino acids. Trimming pared 1 base from V and 6 bases from J, leaving 7 bases between. Germline CDR1 is SGHVS and CDR2 is FQNEAQ. The CDR3 spells CASSLEGVQPQHF. The CDR3 nucleotides are TGTGCCAGCAGCTTAGAAGGGGTTCAGCCCCAGCATTTT.

The V and J genes are TRBV4-1 and TRBJ2-7; D may be TRBD1 (6 bases). With 8 bases removed from V and 0 bases from J, the gap between germline ends came to 23 bases. This CDR3 comprises 17 residues. CDR1 and CDR2 (germline): MGHRA, YSYEKL. CDR3 DNA sequence: TGCGCCAGCTCCCTAAGCAGGGGACCGGGGAGCTCCTACGAGCAGTACTTC. Protein product: CASSLSRGPGSSYEQYF.

The chain has TRBV6-2 or TRBV6-3 and TRBJ1-2, with 7 bases matching TRBD1. CDR1 is MNHEY, CDR2 SVGEGT, per germline. The V and J ends lost 2 bases and 5 bases, in that order; junction bases with no gene match: 8. The CDR3 is 15 residues long. CDR3 sequence (DNA): TGTGCCAGCAGTTACCCAGGACAGGATGAGTATGGCTACACCTTC. This sequence encodes CASSYPGQDEYGYTF.

J is TRBJ2-5 and V is TRBV25-1; 11 bases fit TRBD2. J was trimmed by 4 bases and V by 5 bases; bases with no gene match: 3. CDR3 length: 14 residues. CDR1 and CDR2 from the germline V gene are MGHDK and SYGVNS. CDR3 in amino acids: CASSRLAGRETQYF. Written as DNA, the CDR3 is TGTGCCAGCAGTCGACTAGCGGGGAGAGAGACCCAGTACTTC.

The chain has TRBV6-5 and TRBJ1-4, with TRBD1 as a possible D gene (5 bases). Germline-derived CDR1 and CDR2 are MNHEY and SVGAGI. The CDR3 runs 14 residues. Trimming took 8 bases from V and 5 from J, leaving 15 bases between them. The CDR3 DNA follows: TGTGCCAGCTGTAGAGGGGCGGGGAATGAAAAACTGTTTTTT. This gives the protein CASCRGAGNEKLFF.

V gene TRBV5-4 combines with J gene TRBJ1-2; 7 bases match TRBD1. Germline CDR1 is SGHNT and CDR2 is YYREEE (reference sequence). Trimming at V came to 3 bases and at J to 7 bases, leaving 9 bases not matched to a gene. The CDR3 is 14 amino acids. Here the CDR3 DNA reads TGTGCCAGCAGCTGGAGTCGACAGGGTGGTGGCTACACCTTC. Translation: CASSWSRQGGGYTF. Together with reference TRBV5-4 and TRBJ1-2, the CDR3 gives the full variable domain: ETGVTQSPTHLIKTRGQQVTLRCSSQSGHNTVSWYQQALGQGPQFIFQYYREEENGRGNFPPRFSGLQFPNYSSELNVNALELDDSALYLCASSWSRQGGGYTFGSGTRLTVV.

J is TRBJ2-2 and V is TRBV15; 10 bases align to TRBD2. CDR1 is LNHNV, CDR2 YYDKDF, per germline (reference sequence). The junction had 14 bases not matched to a gene; V was cut back by 2 bases and J by 5 bases. This CDR3 spans 19 amino acids. CDR3 sequence: CATSRPHGLAGGRTGELFF. The CDR3 bases are TGTGCCACCAGCAGACCCCACGGTTTAGCGGGAGGTCGAACCGGGGAGCTGTTTTTT. Variable domain in full (rest from reference TRBV15 and TRBJ2-2): DAMVIQNPRYQVTQFGKPVTLSCSQTLNHNVMYWYQQKSSQAPKLLFHYYDKDFNNEADTPDNFQSRRPNTSFCFLDIRSPGLGDTAMYLCATSRPHGLAGGRTGELFFGEGSRLTVL.

This chain connects TRBV29-1 to TRBJ1-2; 10 bases are shared with TRBD1. The CDR3 consists of 20 residues. Germline CDR1 is SQVTM and CDR2 is ANQGSEA. V shed 0 bases, J shed 0 bases, and the junction held 16 bases outside the gene matches. Here the CDR3 DNA reads TGCAGCGTTGAAGATCTTTTTAGGGTACGGGGACAGGGGACTAACTATGGCTACACCTTC. It specifies CSVEDLFRVRGQGTNYGYTF.

The rearrangement joins TRBV20-1 to TRBJ2-5, with D possibly TRBD2 on 5 matching bases. Germline CDR1 DFQATT, CDR2 SNEGSKA (reference sequence). The CDR3 runs to 11 residues. V lost 3 bases to trimming and J lost 5 bases, with 7 bases between them. CDR3 DNA: TGCAGTGCTAGTACGGGGGAGACCCAGTACTTC. This encodes CSASTGETQYF.

The V gene is TRBV7-2, the J gene TRBJ2-5; TRBD1 agrees at 8 bases. Trimming cost V 4 bases and J 4 bases; bases outside gene matches: 2. Germline V CDR1 and CDR2: SGHTA, FQGNSA. CDR3 length equals 13 residues. This CDR3 is CASSYGTGETQYF. Here the CDR3 DNA reads TGTGCCAGCAGCTACGGGACAGGAGAGACCCAGTACTTC.

J is TRBJ1-1 and V is TRBV29-1; TRBD1 is a possible D gene (6 bases). Germline V gene data show CDR1 as SQVTM and CDR2 as ANQGSEA. The CDR3 runs to 12 residues. Trimming cost V 5 bases and J 3 bases, with 10 bases left between them. The CDR3 sequence: CSVKAGDTEAFF. CDR3 sequence (DNA): TGCAGCGTTAAAGCAGGGGACACTGAAGCTTTCTTT.